Listed here is a single T cell receptor beta chain. The antigen is not known. The sample comes from a study of identifying expanded T cells in peripheral blood. Study outcomes and limitations: Clone count variance between roughly 2-week samples rose with total template count.

TCRdb's table, derived via immunoSEQ multiplex PCR, lists solely in-frame clones and lacks some. The sample has tens of thousands of clones, nearly 90% seen once; the top ten hold 4.5% to 7%. V was cut by 2 bases and J by 0 bases, with 19 bases left in between. This CDR3 comprises 19 residues. Germline V gene lookup returns CDR1 KGHSH and CDR2 LQKENI. Sequenced material: blood. This receptor was obtained from a person aged 18-70 years in good health. This chain joins TRBV18 and TRBJ1-4, with TRBD1 as a possible D gene (5 bases). CDR3 coding DNA: TGTGCCAGCTCACCAAGTCCAGGGTTTGTGGGCACAACTAATGAAAAACTGTTTTTT. Translating it yields CASSPSPGFVGTTNEKLFF.